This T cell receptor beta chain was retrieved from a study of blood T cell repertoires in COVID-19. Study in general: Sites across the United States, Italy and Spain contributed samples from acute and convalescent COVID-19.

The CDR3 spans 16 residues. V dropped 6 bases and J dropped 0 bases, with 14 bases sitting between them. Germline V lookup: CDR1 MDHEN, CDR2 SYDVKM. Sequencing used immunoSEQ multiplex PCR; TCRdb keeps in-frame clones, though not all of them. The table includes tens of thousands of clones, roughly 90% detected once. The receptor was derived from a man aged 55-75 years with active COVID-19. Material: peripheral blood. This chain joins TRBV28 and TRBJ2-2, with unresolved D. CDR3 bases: TGTGCCAGCAGCCTTTCTTTAACTACGAACACCGGGGAGCTGTTTTTT. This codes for CASSLSLTTNTGELFF.